Each of the 23 T cell receptor beta chains below was sequenced from the same sample in a study of cytotoxic CD8 clonotypes in ibrutinib-treated CLL. Clones were sequenced by immunoSEQ multiplex PCR, and TCRdb holds only the in-frame ones, with some missing. The table has approximately 47,000 clones, approximately 70% seen once; the top ten hold around a fifth. The sample here was PBMCs, taken after 24 months of ibrutinib treatment. All receptors come from a human donor with chronic lymphocytic leukemia.

This chain connects TRBV15 to TRBJ1-6, with D hard to call. V lost 6 bases, J lost 8 bases, and 11 bases lay in between. CDR3 length equals 13 residues. Germline CDR1 LNHNV, CDR2 YYDKDF (reference sequence). CDR3 amino acids: CATRSPPDSPLHF. CDR3 DNA sequence: TGTGCCACCAGGTCCCCCCCGGATTCACCCCTCCACTTT.

The chain recombines TRBV5-6 with TRBJ1-2; D gene uncertain. V shed 1 base and J shed 0 bases, with 10 bases lying between them. Germline V gene lookup returns CDR1 SGHDT and CDR2 YYEEEE. The CDR3 has 15 amino acids. In nucleotides, the CDR3 is TGTGCCAGCAGCTTGATCGGGAAAGCTAACTATGGCTACACCTTC. Its protein is CASSLIGKANYGYTF.

This clone occurred a few times. The genes are TRBV5-1 and TRBJ2-7; D remains ambiguous. CDR3 length equals 13 residues. The germline V and J ends were trimmed by 2 bases and 3 bases, with 9 bases remaining between them. Germline values: CDR1 SGHRS, CDR2 YFSETQ. The CDR3: CASSLDFLYEQYF. DNA for the CDR3: TGCGCCAGCAGCTTAGACTTCCTCTACGAGCAGTACTTC. The whole variable domain, filled in from reference TRBV5-1 and TRBJ2-7, reads KAGVTQTPRYLIKTRGQQVTLSCSPISGHRSVSWYQQTPGQGLQFLFEYFSETQRNKGNFPGRFSGRQFSNSRSEMNVSTLELGDSALYLCASSLDFLYEQYFGPGTRLTVT.

This chain connects TRBV7-9 to TRBJ1-6; 8 bases align to TRBD1. The junction had 7 bases not matched to a gene; V was cut back by 5 bases and J by 7 bases. The CDR3 has 15 residues. CDR1 and CDR2 from the germline V gene are SEHNR and FQNEAQ (reference sequence). The CDR3 sequence: CASSLGDRSNSPLHF. As DNA, the CDR3 is TGTGCCAGCAGCCTAGGGGACAGGAGCAATTCACCCCTCCACTTT.

The table lists this clone with a few counts. The V and J genes are TRBV18 and TRBJ2-7; perhaps D is TRBD1 or TRBD2 (5 bases each). This CDR3 contains 13 residues. V was shortened by 1 base and J by 7 bases, with 11 bases between the two germline ends. Germline loops: CDR1 KGHSH, CDR2 LQKENI. The CDR3 protein is CASSPRDGVEQYF. In DNA form, the CDR3 reads TGTGCCAGCTCACCACGGGACGGTGTTGAGCAGTACTTC.

The chain uses TRBV9 and TRBJ2-5, with D hard to call. Between the trimmed V and J ends, which lost 1 base and 2 bases, there was a span of 15 bases. CDR3 length: 16 amino acids. From germline, CDR1 is SGDLS and CDR2 YYNGEE. The CDR3 nucleotides are TGTGCCAGCAGCGTACTGTTCGACGCTCCTCAAGAGACCCAGTACTTC. Its translation is CASSVLFDAPQETQYF.

This chain links TRBV7-2 with TRBJ1-4, with D unclear. The V and J ends lost 0 bases and 10 bases respectively, with 3 bases between them. Germline-derived CDR1 and CDR2 are SGHTA and FQGNSA. This CDR3 is built from 11 residues. The CDR3 loop is CASSLARKLFF. DNA of the CDR3: TGTGCCAGCAGCTTAGCCCGAAAACTGTTTTTT.

The CDR3 loop is CASKSVGGFSSYNEQFF. The CDR3 DNA sequence: TGTGCCAGCAAGTCGGTAGGTGGGTTTAGCTCCTACAATGAGCAGTTCTTC. The chain combines TRBV2 with TRBJ2-1; D is ambiguous. Trimming left V 7 bases short and J 0 bases short, with 19 bases between. The CDR3 runs to 17 residues. Per the germline V gene, CDR1 is SNHLY and CDR2 is FYNNEI.

This clone is medium-sized by share. The rearrangement joins TRBV4-2 to TRBJ1-2, with unresolved D. Germline V gene data show CDR1 as LGHNA and CDR2 as YNFKEQ. The CDR3 runs to 15 residues. The V end was cut by 0 bases, the J end by 0 bases, with 8 bases between. CDR3 nucleotides: TGTGCCAGCAGCCAAGAGACCGCTGCTAACTATGGCTACACCTTC. It codes for CASSQETAANYGYTF.

V gene TRBV19 combines with J gene TRBJ2-4; maybe TRBD2 (5 bases). Germline V gene lookup returns CDR1 LNHDA and CDR2 SQIVND (reference sequence). Trimming took 6 bases from V and 0 from J, leaving 15 bases between them. There are 16 residues in the CDR3. DNA of the CDR3: TGTGCCAGTAGCCCCTCCGGGATCCTAGCCAAAAACATTCAGTACTTC. This sequence encodes CASSPSGILAKNIQYF.

The genes are TRBV28 and TRBJ1-5; no reliable D call. CDR1 is MDHEN, CDR2 SYDVKM, per germline. This CDR3 is 16 amino acids long. V lost 8 bases and J 2 bases, leaving 19 bases between the germline ends. Here the CDR3 reads CASRVSGVTGNQPQHF. CDR3 sequence (DNA): TGTGCCAGCCGAGTTTCCGGGGTTACGGGCAATCAGCCCCAGCATTTT.

The chain carries TRBV4-2 and TRBJ2-7; 10 positions agree with TRBD2. Germline V gene data show CDR1 as LGHNA and CDR2 as YNFKEQ. Losses at the gene ends were 6 bases for V and 5 bases for J; bases not matched to a gene: 4. The CDR3 loop spans 13 amino acids. DNA of the CDR3: TGTGCCAGCAGTTCACTAGCGGGGAACGAGCAGTACTTC. As protein: CASSSLAGNEQYF.

This sequence joins TRBV18 and TRBJ2-5, with D possibly matching TRBD1 (6 bases). V dropped 5 bases and J dropped 1 base, with 11 bases sitting between them. The CDR3 spans 14 residues. Per germline, CDR1 KGHSH and CDR2 LQKENI. The CDR3 is CASSVQGTQETQYF. The CDR3, as DNA: TGTGCCAGCTCAGTCCAGGGGACCCAAGAGACCCAGTACTTC.

The rearrangement uses TRBV28 and TRBJ2-5; 11 bases agree with TRBD2. V lost 3 bases, J lost 7 bases, and 4 bases stayed unmatched. This CDR3 is built from 14 residues. Germline V gives CDR1 MDHEN, CDR2 SYDVKM. The CDR3 DNA is TGTGCCAGCAGTTTCGATCTAGCGGGAGGGACCCAGTACTTC. Amino acids: CASSFDLAGGTQYF.

This clone was counted a single time. The genes are TRBV2 and TRBJ1-1; tentative D call: TRBD1 (5 bases). V lost 6 bases and J 4 bases, leaving 12 bases between the germline ends. Germline CDR1 reads SNHLY; CDR2 reads FYNNEI. This CDR3 contains 13 residues. The CDR3 bases are TGTGCCAGCAGGCGACAGAGTGTCACTGAAGCTTTCTTT. It specifies CASRRQSVTEAFF.

The chain has TRBV5-1 and TRBJ2-3, with D hard to call. V gave up 5 bases and J gave up 3 bases, with 10 bases separating them. Per the germline V gene, CDR1 is SGHRS and CDR2 is YFSETQ. The CDR3 is 13 residues long. The CDR3: CASSKPLTDTQYF. CDR3 nucleotide sequence: TGCGCCAGCAGTAAACCCCTGACAGATACGCAGTATTTT.

The table lists this clone with a count of one. CDR3 DNA: TGTGCCAGCTCACCAACGACCCTACCGTTCGTGGGTACCGGGGAGCTGTTTTTT. Protein sequence: CASSPTTLPFVGTGELFF. This rearrangement joins TRBV18 to TRBJ2-2; D gene ambiguous. The CDR3 sequence is 18 residues long. Trimming removed 2 bases from V and 5 bases from J, with 21 bases in between. Germline V CDR1 and CDR2: KGHSH, LQKENI.

This clone showed up just once. The rearrangement joins TRBV6-1 to TRBJ1-1; D gene ambiguous. This CDR3 contains 14 residues. CDR1 is MNHNS, CDR2 SASEGT, per germline. The V and J ends lost 2 bases and 1 base respectively, with 8 bases between them. The CDR3 nucleotides are TGTGCCAGCAGTGAATGGGCCGCGAACACTGAAGCTTTCTTT. Amino acids: CASSEWAANTEAFF.

In its sample, this clone was seen a few times. The chain is built from TRBV4-2 and TRBJ2-3, with 7 bases lining up with TRBD2. Germline assignment: CDR1 LGHNA and CDR2 YNFKEQ. The CDR3 has 16 residues. V lost 0 bases to trimming and J lost 4 bases; unmatched junction nucleotides: 7. The CDR3 reads CASSQEWRETADTQYF. For the CDR3, the DNA is TGTGCCAGCAGCCAAGAATGGCGGGAGACCGCAGATACGCAGTATTTT.

The gene calls are TRBV19 and TRBJ1-4; a weak D match, TRBD1 (5 bases). V was shortened by 5 bases and J by 5 bases, with 9 bases between the two germline ends. Germline V gene sequence: CDR1 LNHDA, CDR2 SQIVND (reference sequence). CDR3 size: 13 residues. The CDR3: CASSGWGNEKLFF. CDR3 DNA: TGTGCCAGTAGTGGGTGGGGCAATGAAAAACTGTTTTTT.

This chain links TRBV5-6 with TRBJ1-6, with D uncertain. Germline loops: CDR1 SGHDT, CDR2 YYEEEE. Between the trimmed V and J ends, which lost 0 bases and 5 bases, there was a span of 12 bases. The CDR3 spans 16 residues. In nucleotides, the CDR3 is TGTGCCAGCAGCTTGGGCCGTCCCGTCCATAATTCACCCCTCCACTTT. Protein sequence: CASSLGRPVHNSPLHF.

The genes are TRBV2 and TRBJ2-7, with 7 bases lining up with TRBD1. The germline V gene has CDR1 SNHLY and CDR2 FYNNEI. Losses at the gene ends were 4 bases for V and 2 bases for J; bases not matched to a gene: 5. The CDR3 totals 14 residues. This CDR3 is CASSGRTGTYEQYF. The CDR3, as DNA: TGTGCCAGCAGTGGAAGGACAGGCACCTACGAGCAGTACTTC. Together with reference TRBV2 and TRBJ2-7, the CDR3 gives the full variable domain: EPEVTQTPSHQVTQMGQEVILRCVPISNHLYFYWYRQILGQKVEFLVSFYNNEISEKSEIFDDQFSVERPDGSNFTLKIRSTKLEDSAMYFCASSGRTGTYEQYFGPGTRLTVT.

CDR3 protein: CASSFRTGENYEQYF. CDR3 DNA: TGTGCCAGCAGTTTCCGGACAGGGGAAAATTACGAGCAGTACTTC. The chain combines TRBV5-4 with TRBJ2-7; 9 bases match TRBD1. Germline V gene sequence: CDR1 SGHNT, CDR2 YYREEE (reference sequence). This CDR3 has 15 residues. V shed 5 bases, J shed 4 bases, and the junction held 10 bases outside the gene matches.